Each of the 4 T cell receptor beta chains below was sequenced from the same sample in a study of T cell changes during pregnancy in multiple sclerosis. Sequencing used immunoSEQ multiplex PCR; TCRdb keeps in-frame clones, though not all of them. The sample shows 25,000 to 30,000 clones, approximately 81% of them seen only once. The sample consisted of CD8+ T cells from peripheral blood mononuclear cells, taken after pregnancy. These receptors were taken from a female donor with multiple sclerosis, enrolled in a pregnancy study.

The CDR3 DNA is TGTGCCAGCTACGGAGGGGAGCTCGGACGTGAAAAACTGTTTTTT. Its translation: CASYGGELGREKLFF. The chain links TRBV6-1 to TRBJ1-4; a weak D match, TRBD1 (5 bases). Germline lookup yields CDR1 MNHNS and CDR2 SASEGT. The V end lost 8 bases, the J end lost 7 bases, and 20 bases lay between the germline ends. CDR3 length: 15 residues.

The chain couples TRBV27 to TRBJ2-2; 7 positions agree with TRBD2. There are 15 residues in the CDR3. CDR1 is MNHEY, CDR2 SMNVEV, per germline (reference sequence). V shed 3 bases, J shed 4 bases, and the junction held 5 bases outside the gene matches. In DNA, the CDR3 is TGTGCCAGCAGTTTCTGGGGGGGGTTCACCGGGGAGCTGTTTTTT. Translated: CASSFWGGFTGELFF.

This clone was found once. CDR3 sequence reads: CASSPGTGAGYTF. The CDR3 bases are TGTGCCAGCAGTCCAGGGACAGGGGCCGGCTACACCTTC. The genes are TRBV27 and TRBJ1-2, with 10 bases matching TRBD1. The CDR3 contains 13 residues. Germline V gene sequence: CDR1 MNHEY, CDR2 SMNVEV (reference sequence). V lost 5 bases, J lost 8 bases, and 5 bases stayed unmatched.

This clone was recorded only once. This rearrangement joins TRBV7-8 to TRBJ2-2; 9 bases are shared with TRBD2. This CDR3 region has 16 residues. Germline assignment: CDR1 SGHVS and CDR2 FQNEAQ. V dropped 2 bases and J dropped 10; count of bases not matched to a gene: 11. DNA of the CDR3: TGTGCCAGCAGCTTACGCCTAGCGGGGTGGGGAGAGGAGCTGTTTTTT. Amino acids: CASSLRLAGWGEELFF.